The 14 T cell receptor beta chains reported below all come from one sample, sequenced in a study of blood T cell repertoires in COVID-19. Assay: immunoSEQ multiplex PCR; the TCRdb copy retains only in-frame clones and omits some. The sample consists of about 120,000 clones, over 75% of them appearing once. Sequencing was carried out using peripheral blood. Source of these receptors: a man in his sixties or seventies with active or convalescent COVID-19.

This clone was seen just once. This chain uses TRBV7-9 with TRBJ1-4; 7 bases match TRBD1. Per germline, CDR1 SEHNR and CDR2 FQNEAQ (reference sequence). V gave up 6 bases and J gave up 5 bases; unmatched junction bases: 15. This CDR3 contains 17 residues. DNA for the CDR3: TGTGCCAGCAGGACCTTCTCCAGGACAGGAATAAATGAAAAACTGTTTTTT. As protein: CASRTFSRTGINEKLFF.

The V call is TRBV11-2, the J call TRBJ2-7, with D possibly TRBD1 on 5 matching bases. The germline V gene encodes CDR1 SGHAT and CDR2 FQNNGV. The CDR3 has 13 amino acids. Trimming removed 3 bases from V and 4 bases from J, with 10 bases in between. DNA for the CDR3: TGTGCCAGCAGCTTCTCTGGGGCGTACGAGCAGTACTTC. Translation: CASSFSGAYEQYF.

The chain recombines TRBV5-1 with TRBJ2-2; D uncertain. This CDR3 is built from 13 residues. CDR1 is SGHRS, CDR2 YFSETQ, per germline. Trimming took 3 bases from V and 2 from J, leaving 5 bases between them. CDR3 sequence: CASSSLNTGELFF. The CDR3 DNA reads as TGCGCCAGCAGCTCCTTAAACACCGGGGAGCTGTTTTTT.

The chain combines TRBV15 with TRBJ1-5; D is undetermined. Trimming shortened V by 0 bases and J by 3 bases, and 12 bases separated the two germline ends. The CDR3 extends over 16 amino acids. Per germline, CDR1 LNHNV and CDR2 YYDKDF (reference sequence). The CDR3 here is CATSRDRWALNQPQHF. The CDR3 coding sequence is TGTGCCACCAGCAGAGATCGCTGGGCCCTCAATCAGCCCCAGCATTTT. Using reference TRBV15 and TRBJ1-5 for the parts outside the CDR3, the full variable domain is DAMVIQNPRYQVTQFGKPVTLSCSQTLNHNVMYWYQQKSSQAPKLLFHYYDKDFNNEADTPDNFQSRRPNTSFCFLDIRSPGLGDTAMYLCATSRDRWALNQPQHFGDGTRLSIL.

This chain joins TRBV30 and TRBJ2-5; the match to TRBD1 covers 8 bases. Losses at the gene ends were 4 bases for V and 6 bases for J; bases not matched to a gene: 4. This CDR3 has 12 residues. Germline-derived CDR1 and CDR2 are GTSNPN and SVGIG (reference sequence). In nucleotides, the CDR3 is TGTGCCTGGACTGGACAGGGAAAGACCCAGTACTTC. Translation: CAWTGQGKTQYF.

The J gene is TRBJ1-1, the V gene TRBV3-1 (or the pseudogene TRBV3-2); 10 bases line up with TRBD1. CDR1 LGHDT and CDR2 YNNKEL come from the germline V gene (reference sequence). With 4 bases clipped from V and 4 bases from J, the junction kept 6 bases outside the gene matches. CDR3 length: 15 amino acids. The CDR3 DNA follows: TGTGCCAGCAGCCTCCGACAGGGGGCTGGCACTGAAGCTTTCTTT. It codes for CASSLRQGAGTEAFF.

This chain uses TRBV27 with TRBJ2-7, with D possibly being TRBD2 (6 bases). Germline V gene sequence: CDR1 MNHEY, CDR2 SMNVEV (reference sequence). This CDR3 is 16 amino acids long. V shed 7 bases and J shed 4 bases, with 23 bases lying between them. The CDR3 here is CASTWGVGPIGYEQYF. The DNA of the CDR3 is TGTGCCAGCACCTGGGGGGTGGGACCCATTGGATACGAGCAGTACTTC.

This clone came up once. The J gene is TRBJ1-6, the V gene TRBV14, with D unclear. The germline V gene encodes CDR1 SGHDN and CDR2 FVKESK. V was clipped by 1 base and J by 6 bases, with 10 bases between them. This CDR3 is 15 amino acids long. CDR3 sequence reads: CASSQGQFSNSPLHF. CDR3 sequence (DNA): TGTGCCAGCAGCCAAGGGCAGTTTTCTAATTCACCCCTCCACTTT.

This clone was counted only a few times. The gene calls are TRBV3-1 (or the pseudogene TRBV3-2) and TRBJ2-1; 10 bases line up with TRBD2. Germline V gene lookup returns CDR1 LGHDT and CDR2 YNNKEL (reference sequence). This CDR3 comprises 13 residues. Trimming removed 5 bases from V and 10 bases from J; junction bases left unmatched: 5. For the CDR3, the DNA is TGTGCCAGCAGCGAACAACTAGCGGGGGAGCAGTTCTTC. It encodes CASSEQLAGEQFF.

The chain recombines TRBV30 with TRBJ2-7, with unresolved D. Germline-derived CDR1 and CDR2 are GTSNPN and SVGIG (reference sequence). CDR3 size: 12 residues. Trimming took off 7 bases at V and 7 bases at J, with 17 bases between the two ends. The CDR3 reads CAYDSFLDEQYF. The CDR3 nucleotides are TGTGCCTACGACTCGTTCTTGGATGAGCAGTACTTC.

The chain uses TRBV28 and TRBJ2-7; 8 bases match TRBD2. V lost 2 bases and J lost 4; bases outside the gene matches: 7. The germline CDR1 and CDR2 sequences are MDHEN and SYDVKM. This CDR3 has 15 residues. The CDR3: CASSLERGLGYEQYF. CDR3 DNA sequence: TGTGCCAGCAGTTTAGAGAGGGGACTAGGATACGAGCAGTACTTC.

This chain connects TRBV2 to TRBJ2-7; 7 bases line up with TRBD1. V shed 4 bases, J shed 5 bases, and the junction held 11 bases outside the gene matches. The CDR3 consists of 15 residues. The germline V gene encodes CDR1 SNHLY and CDR2 FYNNEI. The CDR3 region is CASSGTRQGGNEQYF. CDR3 DNA sequence: TGTGCCAGCAGTGGAACGAGACAGGGTGGTAACGAGCAGTACTTC. Filled out from reference TRBV2 and TRBJ2-7, the complete variable domain reads EPEVTQTPSHQVTQMGQEVILRCVPISNHLYFYWYRQILGQKVEFLVSFYNNEISEKSEIFDDQFSVERPDGSNFTLKIRSTKLEDSAMYFCASSGTRQGGNEQYFGPGTRLTVT.

The chain couples TRBV9 to TRBJ2-7; 7 nucleotides match TRBD2. Germline CDR1 reads SGDLS; CDR2 reads YYNGEE. The J segment lost 2 bases and the V segment lost 3 bases, leaving 11 bases of the junction unmatched. CDR3 size: 16 residues. CDR3 region: CASSGRTGGGPYEQYF. Here the CDR3 DNA reads TGTGCCAGCAGCGGTAGGACGGGAGGAGGGCCCTACGAGCAGTACTTC.

The chain carries TRBV4-2 and TRBJ2-7; 12 bases are shared with TRBD2. The V and J ends lost 0 bases and 1 base, in that order; junction bases with no gene match: 4. CDR3 length: 17 amino acids. From germline, CDR1 is LGHNA and CDR2 YNFKEQ. This chain's CDR3 is CASSQERTSGISYEQYF. CDR3 nucleotide sequence: TGTGCCAGCAGCCAAGAGAGGACTAGCGGGATATCCTACGAGCAGTACTTC.